The T cell receptor beta chain under discussion was sequenced for a study of shared clonotypes between healthy human individuals (TCRdb year 2020). A note on the overall study: The cohort comprised two women and three men aged 18 to 49 years. Blood TCR repertoires of five healthy adults were deeply sequenced to estimate repertoire size and the extent of clonotype sharing between individuals. Libraries were prepared and TCR repertoires were sequenced by different laboratories using diverse techniques, in order to increase sequencing depth and limit assay-specific biases. Each donor's leukapheresis produced roughly between roughly 0.85 and 10 billion PBMCs.

Healthy HIV-negative adults with no recently reported acute infections or vaccinations were included as donors. Every donor was a Caucasian adult living in Nashville, Tennessee, USA. For unsorted samples, 75 million to 90 million PBMCs were counted, and genomic DNA was extracted using the QIAamp DNA Blood Mini kit. After blood collection by leukapheresis, PBMCs were isolated using Ficoll-Histopaque density gradient centrifugation and then cryopreserved in the vapor phase of liquid nitrogen. Trimming takes 6 bases from V and 4 bases from J, and the germline ends sit 27 bases apart. The CDR3 numbers 18 residues from cysteine through phenylalanine. The retained sequence is limited to the CDR3, 54 bases, with the frame set at the first base. CDR1 and CDR2 (MDHEN, SYDVKM) derive from the germline V gene. Remarks on this clone: Its antigen is still unknown. No qualities accompany the bases; no much larger clone lies one base away.

Using the deep immunoSEQ assay, multiplex PCR amplified TCR CDR3 regions from genomic DNA. Extracted genomic DNA from each cell subset was distributed evenly across all wells of several immunoSEQ 96-well plates, and each plate was treated as a replicate. For unsorted PBMC, each replicate PCR was loaded with approximately 320 ng genomic DNA, equivalent to roughly 33,000 T cell genomes. Ten immunoSEQ deep assay plates were used to sequence unsorted PBMC genomic DNA. Purified libraries were measured with a Qubit 3.0 fluorometer, size-checked on a Bioanalyzer 2100, and measured again with the KAPA Library Quantification kit. A separate single-read 150-cycle Illumina NextSeq 550 flow cell was used to sequence each immunoSEQ 96-well plate. Per the original workflow: The immunoSEQ output contained only junctional sequences without quality scores, so filtering could not match that applied to full-length reads. Sequences were annotated with PyIR, a Python wrapper for IgBLAST v1.9, using IMGT germline references to assign V/J genes and CDR3. Reads with weak V/J assignments (E-value above 1e-6), missing CDR3, stop codons, out-of-frame junctions, or ambiguous translated residues were removed. A V3J clonotype was defined by an identical inferred V gene, J gene, and CDR3 amino acid sequence. To compute the percentage overlap between repertoires, the number of shared unique clonotypes was divided by the size of the smaller repertoire. Repertoire richness was assessed with RTK rarefaction, the Chao1 estimator, and Recon v2.1 estimates of unobserved clonotypes. The clones in this table, taken by TCRdb from immuneACCESS, are in-frame only. Not every clone is retained; where verified, under half of the shortfall comes from an unresolved V gene, and the cause of the rest is unknown. V and J calls and clone size are given by that table; D and trimming were obtained from the DNA. The sample includes 400,000 to 500,000 clones, with roughly 85% observed a single time. Roughly 12% of the sample rests with the top ten.

What the study reported, not specific to this receptor: Pairwise subsampling indicated that sequencing depth was expected to affect the degree of clonotype sharing among donors. The genetic and exposure-history diversity represented was limited by the small number of donors. Sampling was restricted to blood, and TCR repertoires in tissue are likely to differ from TCR repertoires in blood.

The TCR originated in a woman aged 40 to 50 in good health. Some clones in this sample may be carry-over from other donors' samples. Source material: PBMCs. The rearrangement joined TRBV28 to TRBJ2-5; the D region may be TRBD1 or TRBD2, each matching 6 bases equally. At the DNA level, the sequence is TGTGCCAGCAGGGATACAGTCGGACGGGGGCGATCGGGAGAGACCCAGTACTTC. Translation gives CASRDTVGRGRSGETQYF.